This TCR beta chain emerged from a study of beta chain features in type 1 diabetes. The study, taken as a whole, reports: Shortening of TCRB CDR3s, moderate but significant, appeared in all four CD4+ subsets of Type 1 diabetes patients.

The isolated RNA, all of it, was reverse transcribed, so expressed TCRB transcripts were what got sequenced. The average read count of naive, central memory and regulatory T cell samples was 3 million to 4 million. Generated by immunoSEQ multiplex PCR, the TCRdb table keeps only in-frame clones and is missing some. The table has 200,000 to 250,000 clones, approximately 16% seen once; the top ten hold approximately 0.087%. V dropped 1 base and J dropped 5; count of bases not matched to a gene: 6. Germline V CDR1 and CDR2: LGHNA, YSLEER. CDR3 length: 15 amino acids. This clone has only a few counts. Its specificity is not known.

The V gene is TRBV4-3, the J gene TRBJ1-1, with TRBD1 matching over 8 bases. The TCR was taken from a young man with type 1 diabetes. Sequences were obtained from naive CD4+ T cells from blood. CDR3 sequence: CASSQGTGGRTEAFF. The CDR3, as DNA: TGCGCCAGCAGCCAAGGAACAGGGGGGCGGACTGAAGCTTTCTTT.